This TCR beta chain was recorded in a study of T cells in Graves' hyperthyroidism and ophthalmopathy. Exclusion of patients followed from uncontrolled infection, other autoimmune disease, pregnancy or lactation. CDR3 length: 14 amino acids. The germline V gene has CDR1 SEHNR and CDR2 FQNEAQ (reference sequence). The source material, RNA transcripts, was used to amplify TCR beta CDR3 regions. Carried out on the TCR CDR3, a first-round RT-PCR used the HTBI primer set. Via MiXCR, TCRdb re-called the multiplex PCR reads, giving one row per CDR3 protein. The sample gives a few hundred thousand distinct CDR3 sequences, 46% of which show up once; 35% to 50% is in the top ten. Study-level results: Most thyroid clonotypes that were expanded above 0.001 also turned up in blood. A 13 V-J model separated ophthalmopathy from stable hyperthyroidism.

This clonotype was detected only once. Its antigen is not identified. One end of the junction does not line up with germline, which may come from a read error. The V and J genes are TRBV7-9 and TRBJ1-2; D remains ambiguous. The TCR originated in an adult woman with Graves' disease, either hyperthyroidism or ophthalmopathy (not recorded which). Sequencing was done on a sample of peripheral blood or thyroid tissue (not recorded which). CDR3 coding DNA: TGCGCCAGCAGCTTCCAAGAGGGAAGCAGTGGCTACACCTTC. It specifies CASSFQEGSSGYTF.